This TCR beta chain was identified in a study of OX40 agonist ivuxolimab in advanced cancers. On the study more broadly: People in dose escalation had one of these cancers: hepatocellular carcinoma, melanoma, renal cell or head and neck cancer. Notes on the study in general: The study found that CD8+ T cells averaged more expanded clones than CD4+.

Germline CDR1 SGHVS, CDR2 FNYEAQ. The ends were cut back, 5 bases at V and 5 bases at J, with 16 bases in the middle. The CDR3 runs to 15 residues. A note on this clone: Its matching antigen is unknown.

Some clones are missing from TCRdb's copy, which holds only in-frame ones; the method was immunoSEQ multiplex PCR. The repertoire includes around 86,000 clones, just over 90% of them detected once, and about 13% sits in the top ten. This TCR came from an adult with an advanced solid tumor such as melanoma, head and neck, liver or kidney cancer. The input for sequencing was CD4+ or CD8+ T cells sorted from blood, taken in a trial of the OX40 agonist ivuxolimab. The chain employs TRBV7-6 and TRBJ2-1; D uncertain. Written as DNA, the CDR3 is TGTGCCAGCAGCACTCATCCTACACCTGACAATGAGCAGTTCTTC. This gives the protein CASSTHPTPDNEQFF.